Following are 16 T cell receptor beta chains from one sample sequenced in a study of monozygotic twins with inflammatory bowel disease. Using the 5' RACE reads, TCRdb records one entry per CDR3 protein without DNA. The sample table sets out approximately 200,000 distinct CDR3 sequences. Sequencing was performed on blood. All receptors derive from a human donor with ulcerative colitis or Crohn's disease, or a healthy co-twin of an affected twin (not recorded which).

The rearrangement joins TRBV21-1 to TRBJ2-1. TRBV21-1 is tagged as a pseudogene. There are 15 residues in the CDR3. CDR3 loop: CASSKEGRPYNEQFF.

The J gene is TRBJ1-1, the V gene TRBV29-1; absent DNA, TCRdb's TRBD1 call cannot be checked. The CDR3 is made up of 14 amino acids. Germline V gene lookup returns CDR1 SQVTM and CDR2 ANQGSEA. CDR3: CSVVRWGVNTEAFF.

CDR3 sequence: CASSQEGTEKNIQYF. The gene calls are TRBV3-1 and TRBJ2-4; TCRdb names TRBD1, which stays unverified in the absence of DNA. Germline CDR1 LGHDT, CDR2 YNNKEL (reference sequence). The CDR3 extends over 15 amino acids. The whole variable domain, remainder taken from reference TRBV3-1 and TRBJ2-4, is DTAVSQTPKYLVTQMGNDKSIKCEQNLGHDTMYWYKQDSKKFLKIMFSYNNKELIINETVPNRFSPKSPDKAHLNLHINSLELGDSAVYFCASSQEGTEKNIQYFGAGTRLSVL.

The J gene is TRBJ2-3, the V gene TRBV11-2; TCRdb indicates TRBD2, and absent DNA this call remains unverified. Germline assignment: CDR1 SGHAT and CDR2 FQNNGV. There are 18 residues in the CDR3. The CDR3 sequence: CASSLVLAGGPYTDTQYF.

The chain has TRBV7-9 and TRBJ1-4. This CDR3 is built from 16 residues. Germline V CDR1 and CDR2: SEHNR, FQNEAQ (reference sequence). CDR3 sequence reads: CASSLAAATGNEKLFF.

The chain couples TRBV19 to TRBJ1-4. The CDR3 loop spans 15 amino acids. Germline V gene sequence: CDR1 LNHDA, CDR2 SQIVND (reference sequence). The CDR3 region is CASSISVATNEKLFF.

The rearrangement links TRBV13 to TRBJ2-7; without DNA, the TCRdb call of TRBD1 cannot be checked. The CDR3 runs 16 residues. CDR1 is PRHDT and CDR2 is FYEKMQ in the germline V gene (reference sequence). This CDR3 is CASSRARRTGRGQQYF.

The rearrangement uses TRBV28 and TRBJ1-5. The germline gives CDR1 MDHEN, CDR2 SYDVKM. The CDR3 spans 13 residues. CDR3 loop: CASSLPNGEPQHF.

The chain recombines TRBV11-2 with TRBJ1-5. The CDR3 contains 13 residues. The germline V gene has CDR1 SGHAT and CDR2 FQNNGV. The CDR3 reads CASSLAEDQPQHF.

The V and J genes are TRBV21-1 and TRBJ2-5. TRBV21-1 is deemed a pseudogene. The CDR3 is 15 amino acids. This CDR3 reads CASSKSELSKETQYF.

This sequence joins TRBV28 and TRBJ2-4; TCRdb names TRBD2, which stays unverified in the absence of DNA. Germline loops: CDR1 MDHEN, CDR2 SYDVKM. The CDR3 sequence is 14 residues long. The CDR3 is CASSLIAGRDIQYF.

The chain recombines TRBV15 with TRBJ1-1; without DNA, the TCRdb call of TRBD1 cannot be checked. This CDR3 has 17 amino acids. The germline CDR1 and CDR2 sequences are LNHNV and YYDKDF (reference sequence). This CDR3 is CATSILPPQGANTEAFF.

The chain carries TRBV7-2 and TRBJ1-2; TCRdb picks TRBD1, but there is no DNA to check that call. CDR3 length: 15 residues. Germline V gives CDR1 SGHTA, CDR2 FQGNSA. The CDR3 loop is CASSFGQGAGYGYTF.

The chain couples TRBV3-1 to TRBJ2-4; absent DNA, TCRdb's TRBD2 call cannot be checked. In germline, CDR1 is LGHDT, CDR2 YNNKEL (reference sequence). This CDR3 comprises 16 residues. CDR3 sequence reads: CASSRGLAGGLDIQYF.

The chain uses TRBV7-2 and TRBJ1-1; the D call from TCRdb, TRBD1, cannot be confirmed without DNA. The CDR3 has 14 residues. Germline V gene sequence: CDR1 SGHTA, CDR2 FQGNSA. The CDR3 spells CASSSFRERTEAFF. Supplemented by reference TRBV7-2 and TRBJ1-1, the full variable domain reads GAGVSQSPSNKVTEKGKDVELRCDPISGHTALYWYRQSLGQGLEFLIYFQGNSAPDKSGLPSDRFSAERTGGSVSTLTIQRTQQEDSAVYLCASSSFRERTEAFFGQGTRLTVV.

The chain joins TRBV6-4 to TRBJ1-5; no DNA is available, so the TRBD1 call from TCRdb remains unchecked. Per germline, CDR1 MRHNA and CDR2 SNTAGT. The CDR3 totals 13 residues. This chain's CDR3 is CASSSGANQPQHF.